Listed below are T cell receptor beta chains from one sample, sequenced in a study of cytomegalovirus exposure and HLA in healthy donors. Assay: immunoSEQ multiplex PCR; the TCRdb copy retains only in-frame clones and omits some. The repertoire holds some 150,000 clones, 75% to 85% seen once, with around 2.3% in the top ten. Sequenced: PBMCs. The receptors originated from a woman aged 50 to 60 in good health and CMV-seronegative. The CDR3 runs from the conserved cysteine through the conserved F or W. D genes are given only for firm matches. Clone size is given for some rows only: seen once, a few or many times, or a class if the clone is expanded.

clone_size: NA
d_call: NA
v_call: TRBV18
j_call: TRBJ1-3
cdr3_aa: CASSPGTLGNTIYF
cdr3_nt: TGTGCCAGCTCACCCGGGACACTCGGAAACACCATATATTTT

clone_size: NA
d_call: NA
v_call: TRBV29-1
j_call: TRBJ1-5
cdr3_aa: CSVGAGSGQPQHF
cdr3_nt: TGCAGCGTTGGGGCAGGGTCTGGTCAGCCCCAGCATTTT

clone_size: NA
d_call: TRBD2
v_call: TRBV7-9
j_call: TRBJ2-7
cdr3_aa: CASSSGLADSYEQYF
cdr3_nt: TGTGCCAGCAGCTCGGGACTAGCGGACTCCTACGAGCAGTACTTC

clone_size: once
d_call: NA
v_call: TRBV30
j_call: TRBJ1-5
cdr3_aa: CASGYRDTHPSNQPQHF
cdr3_nt: TGTGCCTCGGGATACCGGGACACACACCCTAGCAATCAGCCCCAGCATTTT

clone_size: NA
d_call: TRBD1
v_call: TRBV6-5
j_call: TRBJ2-1
cdr3_aa: CASSFGTEKNEQFF
cdr3_nt: TGTGCCAGCAGTTTTGGGACAGAGAAGAATGAGCAGTTCTTC

clone_size: NA
d_call: NA
v_call: TRBV4-3
j_call: TRBJ1-1
cdr3_aa: CASSQVAGNTEAFF
cdr3_nt: TGCGCCAGCAGCCAAGTGGCAGGGAACACTGAAGCTTTCTTT

clone_size: once
d_call: NA
v_call: TRBV28
j_call: TRBJ2-7
cdr3_aa: CASFNRFKDEQYF
cdr3_nt: TGTGCCAGCTTCAACAGATTCAAGGACGAGCAGTACTTC

clone_size: NA
d_call: NA
v_call: TRBV5-4
j_call: TRBJ2-7
cdr3_aa: CASSLSGVGSYEQYF
cdr3_nt: TGTGCCAGCAGCTTGTCGGGAGTAGGATCCTACGAGCAGTACTTC

clone_size: NA
d_call: NA
v_call: TRBV6-1
j_call: TRBJ2-2
cdr3_aa: CASSEVSDTGELFF
cdr3_nt: TGTGCCAGCAGTGAAGTAAGCGACACCGGGGAGCTGTTTTTT

clone_size: NA
d_call: NA
v_call: TRBV7-8
j_call: TRBJ2-2
cdr3_aa: CASSPLQPGVNTGELFF
cdr3_nt: TGTGCCAGCAGCCCCCTGCAACCGGGGGTGAACACCGGGGAGCTGTTTTTT

clone_size: NA
d_call: NA
v_call: TRBV6-5
j_call: TRBJ1-3
cdr3_aa: CASSYGRSSGNTIYF
cdr3_nt: TGTGCCAGCAGTTACGGCCGGAGCTCTGGAAACACCATATATTTT

clone_size: NA
d_call: TRBD1
v_call: TRBV28
j_call: TRBJ1-5
cdr3_aa: CASRTGEIKPQHF
cdr3_nt: TGTGCCAGCAGAACAGGGGAGATTAAGCCCCAGCATTTT

clone_size: NA
d_call: NA
v_call: TRBV5-6
j_call: TRBJ1-5
cdr3_aa: CASSLAPLGPQHF
cdr3_nt: TGTGCCAGCAGCTTGGCTCCCCTCGGGCCCCAGCATTTT

clone_size: few
d_call: TRBD1
v_call: TRBV4-2
j_call: TRBJ1-6
cdr3_aa: CASSHGATGPDSPLHF
cdr3_nt: TGTGCCAGCAGCCACGGGGCGACAGGGCCCGATTCACCCCTCCACTTT

clone_size: NA
d_call: NA
v_call: TRBV7-8
j_call: TRBJ1-2
cdr3_aa: CASSLVQSYGYTF
cdr3_nt: TGTGCCAGCAGCTTAGTCCAGTCCTATGGCTACACCTTC

clone_size: NA
d_call: TRBD1
v_call: TRBV7-8
j_call: TRBJ1-5
cdr3_aa: CASSPTGGGNQPQHF
cdr3_nt: TGTGCCAGCAGCCCGACAGGGGGAGGCAATCAGCCCCAGCATTTT

clone_size: NA
d_call: NA
v_call: TRBV28
j_call: TRBJ2-1
cdr3_aa: CASSAGGQYNEQFF
cdr3_nt: TGTGCCAGCAGCGCGGGGGGACAGTACAATGAGCAGTTCTTC

clone_size: NA
d_call: NA
v_call: TRBV9
j_call: TRBJ1-4
cdr3_aa: CASSVATETKGANEKLFF
cdr3_nt: TGTGCCAGCAGCGTAGCTACAGAAACTAAGGGAGCTAATGAAAAACTGTTTTTT

clone_size: NA
d_call: NA
v_call: TRBV19
j_call: TRBJ1-2
cdr3_aa: CATSPPGLIEYGYTF
cdr3_nt: TGTGCCACTTCCCCCCCGGGACTAATAGAATATGGCTACACCTTC

clone_size: NA
d_call: TRBD2
v_call: TRBV27
j_call: TRBJ2-1
cdr3_aa: CASSFGGRGNEQFF
cdr3_nt: TGTGCCAGCAGTTTTGGCGGGAGGGGTAATGAGCAGTTCTTC

clone_size: NA
d_call: TRBD1
v_call: TRBV28
j_call: TRBJ2-7
cdr3_aa: CASSQMGQHYEQYF
cdr3_nt: TGTGCCAGCAGTCAGATGGGACAGCACTACGAGCAGTACTTC

clone_size: NA
d_call: NA
v_call: TRBV7-9
j_call: TRBJ1-4
cdr3_aa: CASSQSGQYEKLFF
cdr3_nt: TGTGCCAGCAGCCAATCCGGACAGTATGAAAAACTGTTTTTT

clone_size: NA
d_call: NA
v_call: TRBV4-1
j_call: TRBJ1-5
cdr3_aa: CASSQGDTNNQPQHF
cdr3_nt: TGCGCCAGCAGCCAGGGGGACACTAACAATCAGCCCCAGCATTTT

clone_size: NA
d_call: NA
v_call: TRBV5-1
j_call: TRBJ2-2
cdr3_aa: CASSLATGKETGELFF
cdr3_nt: TGCGCCAGCAGCTTGGCCACAGGGAAAGAAACCGGGGAGCTGTTTTTT

clone_size: NA
d_call: NA
v_call: TRBV6-5
j_call: TRBJ1-2
cdr3_aa: CASSYVGSYGYTF
cdr3_nt: TGTGCCAGCAGTTACGTCGGGAGCTATGGCTACACCTTC

clone_size: NA
d_call: NA
v_call: TRBV27
j_call: TRBJ2-7
cdr3_aa: CASRISPYEQYF
cdr3_nt: TGTGCCAGCAGAATATCCCCTTACGAGCAGTACTTC

clone_size: NA
d_call: NA
v_call: TRBV5-1
j_call: TRBJ2-3
cdr3_aa: CASSFVETRDTQYF
cdr3_nt: TGCGCCAGCAGCTTTGTGGAGACGAGAGATACGCAGTATTTT

clone_size: NA
d_call: NA
v_call: TRBV30
j_call: TRBJ1-2
cdr3_aa: CAWNGRREGYTF
cdr3_nt: TGTGCCTGGAATGGTCGAAGAGAGGGCTACACCTTC

clone_size: once
d_call: NA
v_call: TRBV27
j_call: TRBJ1-1
cdr3_aa: CASSFSGKTEAFF
cdr3_nt: TGTGCCAGCAGTTTCTCAGGGAAGACTGAAGCTTTCTTT

clone_size: NA
d_call: NA
v_call: TRBV5-1
j_call: TRBJ1-6
cdr3_aa: CASTSGGAPLHF
cdr3_nt: TGCGCCAGCACCTCGGGGGGAGCACCCCTCCACTTT

clone_size: NA
d_call: TRBD2
v_call: TRBV9
j_call: TRBJ2-2
cdr3_aa: CASSVGLAGDTGELFF
cdr3_nt: TGTGCCAGCAGCGTTGGGCTAGCGGGAGATACCGGGGAGCTGTTTTTT

clone_size: NA
d_call: NA
v_call: TRBV18
j_call: TRBJ2-1
cdr3_aa: CASSRRPEGGRNEQFF
cdr3_nt: TGTGCCAGCTCAAGGAGGCCGGAAGGGGGTCGGAATGAGCAGTTCTTC

clone_size: NA
d_call: NA
v_call: TRBV6-1
j_call: TRBJ2-3
cdr3_aa: CASSEAPSRLDTQYF
cdr3_nt: TGTGCCAGCAGTGAAGCCCCTTCCCGTCTAGATACGCAGTATTTT

clone_size: NA
d_call: NA
v_call: TRBV7-2
j_call: TRBJ2-1
cdr3_aa: CASSLGGTVNEQFF
cdr3_nt: TGTGCCAGCAGCTTAGGCGGGACTGTAAATGAGCAGTTCTTC

clone_size: NA
d_call: NA
v_call: TRBV28
j_call: TRBJ2-2
cdr3_aa: CASSYRTDNTGELFF
cdr3_nt: TGTGCCAGCAGCTACCGGACAGATAACACCGGGGAGCTGTTTTTT

clone_size: NA
d_call: TRBD1
v_call: TRBV5-1
j_call: TRBJ2-2
cdr3_aa: CASSTGTDYTGELFF
cdr3_nt: TGCGCCAGCAGCACCGGGACAGACTACACCGGGGAGCTGTTTTTT

clone_size: NA
d_call: TRBD1
v_call: TRBV19
j_call: TRBJ1-5
cdr3_aa: CASRDPGTVGNQPQHF
cdr3_nt: TGTGCCAGTAGAGACCCCGGGACAGTCGGCAATCAGCCCCAGCATTTT

clone_size: NA
d_call: NA
v_call: TRBV19
j_call: TRBJ2-1
cdr3_aa: CASSGGFSYNEQFF
cdr3_nt: TGTGCCAGTAGTGGGGGGTTCTCCTACAATGAGCAGTTCTTC

clone_size: once
d_call: TRBD1
v_call: TRBV19
j_call: TRBJ1-2
cdr3_aa: CASSRGDRGSNYGYTF
cdr3_nt: TGTGCCAGTAGTAGAGGAGACAGGGGATCAAACTATGGCTACACCTTC

clone_size: NA
d_call: NA
v_call: TRBV6-5
j_call: TRBJ1-1
cdr3_aa: CASSYSEYTEAFF
cdr3_nt: TGTGCCAGCAGTTACTCGGAGTATACTGAAGCTTTCTTT

clone_size: NA
d_call: NA
v_call: TRBV29-1
j_call: TRBJ2-3
cdr3_aa: CSVVLADTQYF
cdr3_nt: TGCAGCGTTGTTTTAGCAGATACGCAGTATTTT

clone_size: NA
d_call: TRBD1
v_call: TRBV19
j_call: TRBJ1-2
cdr3_aa: CASLPTGTTNYGYTF
cdr3_nt: TGTGCCAGCTTACCGACAGGGACCACTAACTATGGCTACACCTTC

clone_size: once
d_call: NA
v_call: TRBV6-6
j_call: TRBJ2-1
cdr3_aa: CASSYYLARGEQFF
cdr3_nt: TGTGCCAGCAGTTACTATCTAGCGCGAGGTGAGCAGTTCTTC

clone_size: NA
d_call: NA
v_call: TRBV7-6
j_call: TRBJ2-7
cdr3_aa: CASSFPGASYEQYF
cdr3_nt: TGTGCCAGCAGCTTCCCAGGGGCATCCTACGAGCAGTACTTC

clone_size: NA
d_call: TRBD2
v_call: TRBV28
j_call: TRBJ2-4
cdr3_aa: CASSPRQGLAGGTKNIQYF
cdr3_nt: TGTGCCAGCAGTCCCCGCCAGGGACTAGCGGGAGGTACCAAAAACATTCAGTACTTC

clone_size: few
d_call: NA
v_call: TRBV4-3
j_call: TRBJ2-2
cdr3_aa: CASSHQLSTGELFF
cdr3_nt: TGCGCCAGCAGCCACCAACTAAGCACCGGGGAGCTGTTTTTT

clone_size: NA
d_call: TRBD1
v_call: TRBV5-1
j_call: TRBJ1-5
cdr3_aa: CASSTGQANQPQHF
cdr3_nt: TGCGCCAGCAGCACAGGACAGGCTAATCAGCCCCAGCATTTT

clone_size: few
d_call: TRBD1
v_call: TRBV7-2
j_call: TRBJ1-5
cdr3_aa: CASSWGTGGLQPQHF
cdr3_nt: TGTGCCAGCAGCTGGGGGACAGGGGGCCTTCAGCCCCAGCATTTT

clone_size: few
d_call: NA
v_call: TRBV4-3
j_call: TRBJ2-1
cdr3_aa: CASSQEGGGGNEQFF
cdr3_nt: TGCGCCAGCAGCCAAGAGGGAGGTGGGGGGAATGAGCAGTTCTTC

clone_size: NA
d_call: TRBD1
v_call: TRBV7-6
j_call: TRBJ2-1
cdr3_aa: CASSRQGSTLYNEQFF
cdr3_nt: TGTGCCAGCAGCCGACAGGGGTCCACTCTCTACAATGAGCAGTTCTTC

clone_size: NA
d_call: NA
v_call: TRBV7-9
j_call: TRBJ1-3
cdr3_aa: CASNAGLSGNTIYF
cdr3_nt: TGTGCCAGCAACGCGGGCCTCTCTGGAAACACCATATATTTT

clone_size: NA
d_call: NA
v_call: TRBV29-1
j_call: TRBJ1-6
cdr3_aa: CSVGSSDSPLHF
cdr3_nt: TGCAGCGTTGGGTCGTCGGATTCACCCCTCCACTTT

clone_size: NA
d_call: NA
v_call: TRBV6-1
j_call: TRBJ2-3
cdr3_aa: CASSRGPTDTQYF
cdr3_nt: TGTGCCAGCAGTCGCGGGCCCACAGATACGCAGTATTTT

clone_size: NA
d_call: TRBD2
v_call: TRBV11-3
j_call: TRBJ2-5
cdr3_aa: CASSFQAGARETQYF
cdr3_nt: TGTGCCAGCAGCTTTCAAGCGGGAGCGAGAGAGACCCAGTACTTC

clone_size: NA
d_call: TRBD1
v_call: TRBV28
j_call: TRBJ1-5
cdr3_aa: CASIYRDSYSNQPQHF
cdr3_nt: TGTGCCAGCATCTACCGGGACAGCTATAGCAATCAGCCCCAGCATTTT